This T cell receptor (beta chain) was sequenced for a study of cytomegalovirus exposure and HLA in healthy donors (dated by TCRdb to between 2016 and 2019). General notes on the study: According to an earlier analysis of several hundred of the donors, some 170 million T cells yielded 120 million or so unique TCR beta sequences and 276 Gb of sequence data. A later analysis re-analyzed previously published TCR beta repertoires from approximately 670 donors and added high-resolution HLA genotyping to study TCR occurrence patterns. Rather than drawing on any new phenotypic data, the later analysis identified candidate immune exposures from TCR beta sequences and the way those sequences occurred across donors. About 300 gigabases of sequencing data and roughly 81 million unique TCR sequences made up an early release that covered several hundred HLA-typed donors. Every discovery cohort repertoire had been produced on one sequencing platform. A later genetic analysis took genome-wide SNP genotypes for about 55% of the 666 donors and used that subset as a discovery cohort. Of the approximately 370 genotyped donors, 65% to 90% were placed in the genetic ancestry cluster associated with self-reported Caucasian donors. To decide whether each TCR beta V gene segment behaved as functional or pseudogenic, an earlier analysis of some 570 of the donors relied on high-throughput TCR beta sequencing. The study was designed to test whether signatures of past pathogen exposure could be identified by cataloging public T cell receptors. Across about 370 genotyped donors of the cohort, an average of about 240,000 unique TCR beta nucleotide sequences per donor were sequenced, and about a sixth of those sequences were non-productive. Several DR-DQ haplotypes were handled as single units for association and clustering because linkage in the cohort was strong. Donor age, sex, ethnicity and CMV serostatus were collected together with the repertoire data. Along with the 666-subject first cohort, a separate validation cohort of approximately 110 different subjects was used. Both class I and class II loci were covered by HLA typing, at four-digit resolution. Typing coverage differed by locus: A, B, C, DRB1 and DQB1 were typed in about 629-630 donors, DQA1 in roughly 510, DPA1 in 600 to 610, and DPB1 in 400 to 490. To predict cytomegalovirus infection status, the study brought together high-throughput TCR immunosequencing, statistical association of individual TCRs with disease status, and machine learning. The study profiled the T cell repertoires of under 850 subjects by immunosequencing and related them to cytomegalovirus serostatus.

Details on this clone: Its recognized antigen is unknown. Per-nucleotide qualities are absent, and no much larger clonotype sits a single base away.

The library relied on the immunoSEQ multiplex PCR assay. The multiplex PCR relied on a mix of 60 forward primers for TCR Vbeta segments and 13 reverse primers for TCR Jbeta segments. A multiplex PCR assay on genomic DNA amplified the CDR3 region of rearranged TCR beta genes. The Illumina HiSeq System was used to sequence the amplified TCR beta libraries as 87-base-pair reads. From the authors' description of their analysis: In a later analysis, tens of millions of unique TCR beta chains were counted across the roughly 670 repertoires, and around 10 million of these chains were shared by at least two donors. A nearest-neighbor algorithm error-corrected the raw reads and collapsed the reads into unique sequences, merging closely related sequences to remove PCR and sequencing errors. CDR3 sequences were aligned to IMGT reference sequences to assign V, D and J gene segments. For a sequence to be retained, at least a six-nucleotide match to both a V gene segment and a J gene segment was required. Rearrangements were called productive when the CDR3 lacked stop codons and stayed in frame with V and J; all others were non-productive. CDR3 was defined by IMGT convention, running from the second conserved V-encoded cysteine to the conserved J-encoded phenylalanine. The earlier analysis of about 590 of the donors excluded sequences that lacked an unambiguous match to a single V gene segment. In an earlier analysis of almost 600 of the donors, a V segment was called functional when productive rearrangements were above 56.7%, and segregating when the standard deviation between donors exceeded 5%. A statistical classification framework was developed to diagnose cytomegalovirus status using the catalog of TCR beta chain sequences. In a later analysis, TCR nucleotide sequences were compared against IMGT/GENE-DB human TR gene sequences so that V and J genes could be assigned. A later analysis assigned CDR3 sequences and most-parsimonious VDJ recombination scenarios with the TCRdist pipeline. In a later analysis, each TCR beta chain was defined by its CDR3 amino acid sequence together with its V-gene family, and reads without a unique V-gene family were excluded. In a later analysis, a few hundred highly shared, low-generation-probability nucleotide sequences were removed to address suspected cross-contamination and a sequencing artifact. In a later analysis, a clonal expansion index was calculated for each public chain from normalized within-repertoire ranks of inferred template counts. In a later analysis, generation probabilities were computed with a VDJ recombination model fitted to out-of-frame rearrangements, and the resulting probabilities were checked against IGoR. A later analysis scored TCR-TCR, TCR-HLA and TCR-CMV co-occurrence with hypergeometric tests, applying a repertoire-size bias correction to TCR pairs. A later analysis estimated false discovery rates by permuting HLA or CMV assignments 20 times. In a later analysis, co-occurring TCRs were grouped using DBSCAN, and TCRdist sequence similarity was added for clustering within HLA-allele-positive subsets. Repertoires with fewer than 30,000 or more than 120,000 public chains were left out of co-occurrence clustering, as were five repertoires with anomalous nucleotide sharing. The table was pulled from immuneACCESS by TCRdb, which kept in-frame rearrangements only. Such tables lose some clones; where checked, under half of the loss comes from unresolved V genes, and the rest has no known cause. Clone size and V and J calls were adopted from that table, with D and trimming inferred from the DNA. This sample lists some 210,000 clones; about four fifths were detected once. The top ten clonotypes cover 9.5% to 13% of the sample.

Results and caveats for the whole study, not just this receptor: Cytomegalovirus status was reported to be diagnosed by the classifier with high specificity and sensitivity in both the original and validation cohorts. CMV serostatus was the only immune exposure information available for the cohort. HLA typing was unavailable for some donors at each locus, so association tests used only the typed subset. A few of the identified cytomegalovirus-associated TCR beta chains were confirmed in vitro to be specific for cytomegalovirus antigens. A cluster of highly shared sequence variants was judged likely to represent a technical artifact of the sequencing pipeline. A later analysis reported that several top co-occurrence clusters appeared linked to parvovirus B19, influenza, CMV and Epstein-Barr virus. According to a later analysis, TCR association rates differed among HLA loci, with DRB1 alleles showing the most associated TCRs and HLA-C alleles showing the fewest. Roughly uniform sequencing depth across donors was assumed in presence/absence analyses, although this assumption may not hold. Compared with equally common non-associated chains, HLA-associated TCR beta chains in a later analysis were more clonally expanded and had lower generation probabilities. Compared with the approximately 670-donor mean, donors in an Asian-associated ancestry cluster had fewer N-insertions in productive TCRs, according to a later genetic analysis. The cohort was sequenced for TCR beta chains only, and without alpha or paired-chain data the features that could be detected were limited. Across donors, most TCR sequences were observed very rarely, whereas some public TCRs were present in many individuals. It was suggested by the authors that the approach could potentially be generalized to other disease states and immunological phenotypes. Correlated functional status among segregating V segments might reflect linkage disequilibrium, but an unknown experimental factor could not be ruled out. A later analysis found that most CMV-associated TCR beta chains appeared HLA-restricted, with HLA associations seemingly driven largely by CMV exposure. Assigning TCR associations to individual alleles was difficult when HLA alleles, especially DR and DQ, strongly co-occurred. In a later genetic analysis, a missense DCLRE1C variant was associated with V-gene and J-gene trimming of TCR beta chains, and the association was replicated in an independent cohort. An earlier analysis of 587 of the donors showed that most TCR beta V segments appeared in productive rearrangements either about 87% or about 30% of the time, which broadly matched IMGT annotations. At a false discovery rate of 0.05, a later analysis linked under 20,000 TCR beta sequences to specific HLA alleles. A further reported finding was that TCR beta sequences accurately predicted the HLA-A and HLA-B alleles for most subjects in the first cohort. The earlier analysis of nearly 600 of the donors excluded seventeen rarely observed V segments, including chromosome 9 orphons, because counts were too low. In the study, approximately 160 TCR beta chains were listed as associated with cytomegalovirus.

The cohort consisted of 600 to 750 healthy bone marrow donors. Cohort members were all nominally healthy when sampled, although unrecorded immune exposures were likely present. The donor was CMV seropositive and was included in the group of 250 to 300 seropositive cohort members. A peripheral blood sample was provided by each donor, and peripheral blood mononuclear cells were used for TCR beta sequencing. Genomic DNA was extracted from the blood cell samples with the Qiagen DNeasy Blood Extraction Kit. This TCR was sampled from a woman in her forties or fifties in good health and CMV-seropositive. The specimen sequenced was PBMCs.

The CDR3 reads as follows: CASSLLVSYEQYF. The sequence in DNA is TGTGCCAGCAGCTTGCTAGTGAGCTACGAGCAGTACTTC. The chain is assembled from TRBV7-6 and TRBJ2-7, with the D gene too uncertain to name. The germline V gene yields SGHVS for CDR1 and FNYEAQ for CDR2. The CDR3, from cysteine to phenylalanine, totals 13 residues. The kept DNA is CDR3 alone, 39 bases in frame from the first base. Trimming removed 3 bases from V and 3 bases from J, leaving 9 bases between the germline ends.